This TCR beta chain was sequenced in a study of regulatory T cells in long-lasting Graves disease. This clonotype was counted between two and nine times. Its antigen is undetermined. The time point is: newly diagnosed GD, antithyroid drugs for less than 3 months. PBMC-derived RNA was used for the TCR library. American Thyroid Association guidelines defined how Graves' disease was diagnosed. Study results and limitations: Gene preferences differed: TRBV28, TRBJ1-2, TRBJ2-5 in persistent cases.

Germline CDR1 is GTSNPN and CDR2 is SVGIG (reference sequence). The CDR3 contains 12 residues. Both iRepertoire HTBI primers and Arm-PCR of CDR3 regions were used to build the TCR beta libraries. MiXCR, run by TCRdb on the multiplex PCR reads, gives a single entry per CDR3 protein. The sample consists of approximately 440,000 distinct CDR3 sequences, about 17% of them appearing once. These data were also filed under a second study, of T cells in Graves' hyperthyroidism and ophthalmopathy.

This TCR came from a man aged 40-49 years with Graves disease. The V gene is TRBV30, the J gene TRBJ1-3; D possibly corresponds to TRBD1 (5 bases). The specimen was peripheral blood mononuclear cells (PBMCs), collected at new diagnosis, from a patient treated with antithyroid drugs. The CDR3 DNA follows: TGTTACGGGACGGACTCTGGAAACACCATATATTTT. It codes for CYGTDSGNTIYF.